Below are 12 T cell receptor beta chains sequenced from a single sample in a study of T cells in localized non-small cell lung cancer. Only in-frame clones appear in the TCRdb table, and some are missing; sequencing was by immunoSEQ multiplex PCR. In the table there are over 50,000 clones, around 80% of which are singletons. This material consisted of peripheral blood mononuclear cells, taken before any cancer treatment. Receptors were obtained from a man between 40 and 70 years old with stage III lung adenocarcinoma.

The chain joins TRBV7-2 to TRBJ1-2; TRBD1 is a possible D gene (5 bases). Trimming removed 6 bases at V and 8 bases at J, with 10 bases between. CDR1 SGHTA and CDR2 FQGNSA come from the germline V gene. CDR3 length equals 11 residues. The CDR3 coding sequence is TGTGCCAGCAGTCCAGGGTGGGGCTACACCTTC. Amino acids: CASSPGWGYTF.

The chain recombines TRBV13 with TRBJ1-3; D is perhaps TRBD1 (6 bases). CDR1 PRHDT and CDR2 FYEKMQ come from the germline V gene (reference sequence). The V end lost 3 bases, the J end lost 4 bases, and 7 bases lay between the germline ends. CDR3 size: 13 residues. For the CDR3, the DNA is TGTGCCAGCAGCTTCACAGGGGGAAACACCATATATTTT. It yields the protein CASSFTGGNTIYF.

This chain connects TRBV7-3 to TRBJ1-1, with 8 nucleotides matching TRBD1. Germline CDR1 SGHTA, CDR2 FQGTGA. V gave up 4 bases and J gave up 1 base; unmatched junction bases: 2. The CDR3 has 14 residues. The DNA for the CDR3 is TGTGCCAGCAGCTCGGGACAGGCGAACACTGAAGCTTTCTTT. This codes for CASSSGQANTEAFF.

The gene calls are TRBV5-1 and TRBJ2-2; D uncertain. This CDR3 is 17 amino acids long. Trimming removed 0 bases at V and 2 bases at J, with 14 bases between. Germline CDR1 reads SGHRS; CDR2 reads YFSETQ. CDR3: CASSLVPAGQNTGELFF. The CDR3 DNA reads as TGCGCCAGCAGCTTGGTCCCGGCAGGTCAAAACACCGGGGAGCTGTTTTTT.

The chain links TRBV7-9 to TRBJ1-3; D is perhaps TRBD1 (6 bases). CDR3 length equals 16 residues. The V end lost 3 bases, the J end lost 0 bases, and 12 bases lay between the germline ends. CDR1 and CDR2 from the germline V gene are SEHNR and FQNEAQ (reference sequence). CDR3: CASSLSGAFSGNTIYF. The CDR3 DNA reads as TGTGCCAGCAGCTTGTCAGGGGCCTTCTCTGGAAACACCATATATTTT.

The rearrangement links TRBV18 to TRBJ2-1, with 10 positions matching TRBD2. The CDR3 loop spans 15 amino acids. Per germline, CDR1 KGHSH and CDR2 LQKENI. V lost 3 bases and J lost 5; bases outside the gene matches: 4. The CDR3 DNA sequence: TGTGCCAGCTCACCCCCTAGCGGGGGACACAATGAGCAGTTCTTC. It encodes CASSPPSGGHNEQFF.

The chain has TRBV4-3 and TRBJ2-3; TRBD2 is a possible D gene (7 bases). V was shortened by 5 bases and J by 8 bases, with 23 bases between the two germline ends. The CDR3 totals 16 residues. Germline CDR1 and CDR2: LGHNA and YSLEER. The chain's CDR3 is CASSFGGGAPQVTQYF. Written as DNA, the CDR3 is TGCGCCAGCAGCTTCGGAGGGGGGGCCCCTCAAGTTACGCAGTATTTT.

This sequence joins TRBV29-1 and TRBJ2-1; D might be TRBD1 or TRBD2, each matching 5 bases. The V end was cut by 1 base, the J end by 2 bases, with 15 bases between. The CDR3 is 16 residues long. CDR1 and CDR2 from the germline V gene are SQVTM and ANQGSEA. CDR3 protein: CSVEGDPSGTYNEQFF. In DNA form, the CDR3 reads TGCAGCGTTGAAGGGGACCCCAGCGGAACCTACAATGAGCAGTTCTTC.

The chain joins TRBV9 to TRBJ2-3; D uncertain. Germline V gene data show CDR1 as SGDLS and CDR2 as YYNGEE. This CDR3 contains 14 residues. The ends were cut back, 1 base at V and 3 bases at J, with 9 bases in the middle. The CDR3 nucleotides read TGTGCCAGCAGCGTATCCTATGGGACAGATACGCAGTATTTT. Residues: CASSVSYGTDTQYF.

The DNA for the CDR3 is TGCGCCAGCAGCTTTGCCGGGGAGCTGTTTTTT. Its translation is CASSFAGELFF. The genes are TRBV5-1 and TRBJ2-2; no definite D call. Germline V gene sequence: CDR1 SGHRS, CDR2 YFSETQ. With 2 bases removed from V and 6 bases from J, the gap between germline ends came to 2 bases. The CDR3 runs 11 residues.

V is TRBV18 and J is TRBJ1-4; maybe TRBD1 (6 bases). Trimming took 1 base from V and 5 from J, leaving 8 bases between them. CDR3 length equals 14 residues. Germline V gene data show CDR1 as KGHSH and CDR2 as LQKENI. The CDR3 reads CASSPQQGNEKLFF. CDR3 DNA sequence: TGTGCCAGCTCACCACAGCAGGGGAATGAAAAACTGTTTTTT.

This chain links TRBV19 with TRBJ1-1; TRBD1 agrees at 7 bases. This CDR3 is 17 amino acids long. Germline CDR1 and CDR2: LNHDA and SQIVND (reference sequence). With V trimmed by 5 bases and J by 0 bases, 12 bases remained unmatched. The CDR3 protein is CASSPFPGTVMNTEAFF. CDR3 in DNA: TGTGCCAGTAGTCCTTTCCCCGGGACAGTCATGAACACTGAAGCTTTCTTT. The full variable domain, in which reference TRBV19 and TRBJ1-1 provide the parts outside the CDR3, is DGGITQSPKYLFRKEGQNVTLSCEQNLNHDAMYWYRQDPGQGLRLIYYSQIVNDFQKGDIAEGYSVSREKKESFPLTVTSAQKNPTAFYLCASSPFPGTVMNTEAFFGQGTRLTVV.